This is a list of T cell receptor beta chains from one sample in a study of blood T cell repertoires in COVID-19. Profiled with immunoSEQ multiplex PCR; TCRdb holds only in-frame clones, not every one. Of 200,000 to 250,000 clones listed, about nine tenths are singletons. Sequenced material: PBMCs or T cells enriched from blood (not recorded which). The origin of the receptors is a woman in her forties or fifties in a cohort exposed to, infected with or recovered from COVID-19 (not recorded which). CDR3s include the opening cysteine and the closing phenylalanine or tryptophan. D genes are given only for firm matches. The size entry is marked missing in some rows and otherwise reads once, few, many or a size class.

- TRBJ2-5 - TRBV5-6 TGTGCCAGCAGCTTGGTAATCGGTGGTCTCCAAGAGACCCAGTACTTC CASSLVIGGLQETQYF
- TRBJ2-5 - TRBV30 TGTGCCTGGACGGGGGGGACAGTAAGAGAGACCCAGTACTTC CAWTGGTVRETQYF
TRBD2 TRBJ2-3 - TRBV6-6 TGTGCCAGCAGTCTAGCGGGGGGTAGTTCTAGCACAGATACGCAGTATTTT CASSLAGGSSSTDTQYF
- TRBJ2-1 - TRBV6-5 TGTGCCAGCAGTTACTCTTTTGCCATTGTCGGGAATGAGCAGTTCTTC CASSYSFAIVGNEQFF
TRBD2 TRBJ2-3 - TRBV5-1 TGCGCCAGCAGCTTGGTGTCTAGCGGGGGGGCCTTTTTGTATTTT CASSLVSSGGAFLYF
TRBD1 TRBJ1-5 - TRBV28 TGTGCCAGCAGTCCCAACAGGGGTAGCAATCAGCCCCAGCATTTT CASSPNRGSNQPQHF
- TRBJ1-2 - TRBV15 TGTGCCACCAGCACGGGAGCGGGCTACACCTTC CATSTGAGYTF
- TRBJ2-5 - TRBV2 TGTGCCAGCTCCCGGGCCCCAGGGTTGGAGACCCAGTACTTC CASSRAPGLETQYF
TRBD1 TRBJ2-7 - TRBV19 TGTGCCAGTAGTAGACAGGGTTACAACGAGCAGTACTTC CASSRQGYNEQYF
- TRBJ1-1 - TRBV18 TGTGCCAGCTCACCGGGGGGAATAGAAAAGGGTGAAGCTTTCTTT CASSPGGIEKGEAFF
- TRBJ2-5 - TRBV12-3/TRBV12-4 TGTGCCAGCAGCGAGGGAGAGACCCAGTACTTC CASSEGETQYF
- TRBJ2-5 - TRBV7-2 TGTGCCAGCAGCTTCGGGGGGCGGGAGACCCAGTACTTC CASSFGGRETQYF
- TRBJ1-2 - TRBV4-1 TGCGCCAGCAGCTCGCGGGGGGTCAAGGGGCCGGGCTACACCTTC CASSSRGVKGPGYTF
TRBD2 TRBJ2-5 - TRBV4-2 TGTGCCAGCAGCCAAGATTTCGGACGCGGGGGGGGAGAGACCCAGTACTTC CASSQDFGRGGGETQYF
- TRBJ1-6 - TRBV15 TGTGCCACCAGCAGAGATCTCGGGGGGGGTTGGCCCCTCCACTTT CATSRDLGGGWPLHF
- TRBJ1-1 once TRBV4-3 TGCGCCAGCAGCCAAGTTTTTTGGGGACACAATAACACTGAAGCTTTCTTT CASSQVFWGHNNTEAFF
TRBD2 TRBJ2-5 - TRBV19 TGTGCCAGTAGATCACTAGCGGGGAACCAAGAGACCCAGTACTTC CASRSLAGNQETQYF
- TRBJ2-2 - TRBV18 TGTGCCAGCTCACCATATGGGGGGACGAACACCGGGGAGCTGTTTTTT CASSPYGGTNTGELFF
TRBD1 TRBJ2-2 - TRBV7-6 TGTGCCAGCAGCCCTCGGACAGGGGCCAACGGGGAGCTGTTTTTT CASSPRTGANGELFF
- TRBJ1-2 - TRBV27 TGTGCCAGCAGTACCGGCCACCCGGGATTGAAGGTTAACTATGGCTACACCTTC CASSTGHPGLKVNYGYTF
TRBD2 TRBJ2-2 - TRBV3-1/TRBV3-2 TGTGCCAGCAGCCCTTTAGCGGGGGGAATGGGAACCGGCACCGGGGAGCTGTTTTTT CASSPLAGGMGTGTGELFF
- TRBJ1-5 - TRBV6-5 TGTGCCAGCAGTCGGACACTCTTAAGCAATCAGCCCCAGCATTTT CASSRTLLSNQPQHF
- TRBJ2-7 - TRBV30 TGTGCCTGGACAAATCGCGCGCGCTTTGGCGAGCAGTACTTC CAWTNRARFGEQYF
- TRBJ1-2 - TRBV5-1 TGCGCCAGCAGCTTGGGAGGGAGCTATGGCTACACCTTC CASSLGGSYGYTF
TRBD1 TRBJ1-1 - TRBV14 TGTGCCAGCAGCCAAGCCGGAAGGGGGCGCGTCACTGAAGCTTTCTTT CASSQAGRGRVTEAFF
TRBD1 TRBJ2-5 - TRBV4-3 TGCGCCAGCAGCCTGCGCGGACAGGGTCAAGAGACCCAGTACTTC CASSLRGQGQETQYF
- TRBJ2-5 - TRBV7-9 TGTGCCAGCAGGGATGCCGGGAGTCCTCAAGAGACCCAGTACTTC CASRDAGSPQETQYF
TRBD1 TRBJ1-4 - TRBV15 TGTGCCACCAGCAGAGAACAGGGGGTCGAGGAAAAACTGTTTTTT CATSREQGVEEKLFF
TRBD1 TRBJ1-2 - TRBV9 TGTGCCAGCAGCCCCCGACAGGGTCCCTACTATGGCTACACCTTC CASSPRQGPYYGYTF
- TRBJ1-2 - TRBV5-1 TGCGCCAGCAGCTTGAGTCGGCGGGGAGCTAACTATGGCTACACCTTC CASSLSRRGANYGYTF
- TRBJ2-7 - TRBV28 TGTGCCAGCAGTCCACATTACGTCCAGCGGGCTACCTACGAGCAGTACTTC CASSPHYVQRATYEQYF
TRBD1 TRBJ2-5 - TRBV27 TGTGCCAGCAGTTGGACAGGGAGACGACTCCCCTCAGGTGAGACCCAGTACTTC CASSWTGRRLPSGETQYF
- TRBJ2-3 - TRBV2 TGTGCCAGCAGGGAGACTTACACAGATACGCAGTATTTT CASRETYTDTQYF
- TRBJ2-3 - TRBV12-5 TGTGCTAGTGGTCCGGGGGGCCCCACAGATACGCAGTATTTT CASGPGGPTDTQYF
- TRBJ2-7 - TRBV27 TGTGCCAGCAGTTTAGGACTAAACTCCTACGAGCAGTACTTC CASSLGLNSYEQYF
TRBD1 TRBJ1-6 - TRBV28 TGTGCCAGCAGTACCGGGACAGGGAATTCACCCCTCCACTTT CASSTGTGNSPLHF
TRBD2 TRBJ2-1 - TRBV7-3 TGTGCCAGCAGCCCCTCTAGCGGGGGGGCAGAGCAGTTCTTC CASSPSSGGAEQFF
- TRBJ1-6 - TRBV2 TGTGCCGGTCACAGGGTAATAGATTCACCCCTCCACTTT CAGHRVIDSPLHF
- TRBJ2-5 - TRBV5-1 TGCGCCAGCAGCACGATCGGGGGAGAGACCCAGTACTTC CASSTIGGETQYF
- TRBJ1-4 - TRBV28 TGTGCCAGCAGTTCCTTCGACAGAGCAACTAATGAAAAACTGTTTTTT CASSSFDRATNEKLFF
- TRBJ1-1 - TRBV28 TGTGCCAGCAAGGTAGGGAACAGGGTGACCGAAGCTTTCTTT CASKVGNRVTEAFF
- TRBJ2-1 - TRBV11-3 TGTGCCAGCAGCTTAGAAGGCGGGGTCCGCAATGAGCAGTTCTTC CASSLEGGVRNEQFF
- TRBJ2-7 few TRBV7-9 TGTGCCAGCAGCTTAGCGGGGGCATACGAGCAGTACTTC CASSLAGAYEQYF
- TRBJ2-2 once TRBV7-2 TGTGCCAGCACCCAGGTCAGCACTCAATCCACCGGGGAGCTGTTTTTT CASTQVSTQSTGELFF
TRBD1 TRBJ1-2 - TRBV5-1 TGCGCCAGCAGGGGACAGTCTCTTTATGGCTACACCTTC CASRGQSLYGYTF
- TRBJ1-6 - TRBV5-1 TGCGCCAGCAGCCTGAGCTCCTATAATTCACCCCTCCACTTT CASSLSSYNSPLHF
TRBD1 TRBJ1-5 - TRBV6-2/TRBV6-3 TGTGCCAGCAGTGACGACAGGGGATTAAATCAGCCCCAGCATTTT CASSDDRGLNQPQHF
- TRBJ1-1 - TRBV3-1/TRBV3-2 TGTGCCAGCAGCCAAGGGAATGGTATCCGGGAAACTGAAGCTTTCTTT CASSQGNGIRETEAFF
- TRBJ2-2 - TRBV9 TGTGCCAGCAAACAGGGACCGAACACCGGGGAGCTGTTTTTT CASKQGPNTGELFF
- TRBJ1-3 - TRBV9 TGTGCCAGCAGCCCCACCTCCGGGGGGACCTCTGGAAACACCATATATTTT CASSPTSGGTSGNTIYF
- TRBJ1-6 - TRBV6-2/TRBV6-3 TGTGCCAGCAGCTTTGTTCAGGGTAATTCACCCCTCCACTTT CASSFVQGNSPLHF
TRBD1 TRBJ1-2 once TRBV11-2 TGTGCCAGCAGCTTCAACACAGGGGATAATGGCTACACCTTC CASSFNTGDNGYTF
TRBD2 TRBJ2-1 - TRBV3-1/TRBV3-2 TGTGCCAGCAGCCAAAGGCTAGCGGGGGGGACCTACAATGAGCAGTTCTTC CASSQRLAGGTYNEQFF
TRBD2 TRBJ2-2 - TRBV5-1 TGCGCCAGCAGCCCTAGAGGGAGGGGCCCTTTCTCCTCCGGGGAGCTGTTTTTT CASSPRGRGPFSSGELFF
TRBD2 TRBJ2-3 - TRBV27 TGTGCCAGCAGTATACCGGGACTAGCGGGGGGCCCAGATACGCAGTATTTT CASSIPGLAGGPDTQYF